The 5 T cell receptor beta chains presented below share a single source sample, sequenced in a study of blood T cell repertoires in COVID-19. Clones were sequenced by immunoSEQ multiplex PCR, and TCRdb holds only the in-frame ones, with some missing. This table holds under 250,000 clones, roughly four fifths found once. Material: peripheral blood. The source of these receptors is a woman aged 40 to 49 with active or convalescent COVID-19.

V usage is TRBV2 and J usage is TRBJ2-7; D is perhaps TRBD2 (7 bases). CDR3 size: 12 residues. Trimming took 6 bases from V and 5 from J, leaving 11 bases between them. The germline gives CDR1 SNHLY, CDR2 FYNNEI. CDR3 DNA sequence: TGTGCCAGCAGGGGCGGGGGCGACGAGCAGTACTTC. Its protein product is CASRGGGDEQYF.

The gene calls are TRBV11-3 and TRBJ1-1, with TRBD1 identical over 8 bases. Looked up from germline, CDR1 is SGHNT and CDR2 is YENEEA. V was clipped by 5 bases and J by 4 bases; unmatched bases: 6. The CDR3 has 14 residues. The chain's CDR3 is CASSRMTGATEAFF. CDR3 nucleotides: TGTGCCAGCAGCCGCATGACAGGGGCCACTGAAGCTTTCTTT.

Notes on this clone: A read error may account for a junction end that differs from germline. The chain carries TRBV19 and TRBJ1-6; no clear D. There are 16 residues in the CDR3. Germline V gene data show CDR1 as LNHDA and CDR2 as SQIVND (reference sequence). Here the CDR3 reads CASTIGRGSNNSPLHF. The CDR3, as DNA: TGTGCCAGTACTATAGGCCGCGGAAGCAATAATTCACCCCTCCACTTT.

This rearrangement joins TRBV7-3 to TRBJ2-1, with D maybe TRBD2 (5 bases). The V end was cut by 2 bases, the J end by 4 bases, with 9 bases between. This CDR3 comprises 14 residues. Germline CDR1 and CDR2: SGHTA and FQGTGA. CDR3 coding DNA: TGTGCCAGCAGCTTAGTACTAGATTACAATGAGCAGTTCTTC. Its translation is CASSLVLDYNEQFF. The whole variable domain, filled in from reference TRBV7-3 and TRBJ2-1, reads GAGVSQTPSNKVTEKGKYVELRCDPISGHTALYWYRQSLGQGPEFLIYFQGTGAADDSGLPNDRFFAVRPEGSVSTLKIQRTERGDSAVYLCASSLVLDYNEQFFGPGTRLTVL.

The chain couples TRBV18 to TRBJ1-2; TRBD1 matches at 8 bases. The V and J ends lost 3 bases and 3 bases, in that order; junction bases with no gene match: 3. Germline V gene sequence: CDR1 KGHSH, CDR2 LQKENI. The CDR3 length is 14 residues. CDR3 sequence: CASSPGQGYYGYTF. The CDR3 DNA follows: TGTGCCAGCTCACCCGGACAGGGCTACTATGGCTACACCTTC.